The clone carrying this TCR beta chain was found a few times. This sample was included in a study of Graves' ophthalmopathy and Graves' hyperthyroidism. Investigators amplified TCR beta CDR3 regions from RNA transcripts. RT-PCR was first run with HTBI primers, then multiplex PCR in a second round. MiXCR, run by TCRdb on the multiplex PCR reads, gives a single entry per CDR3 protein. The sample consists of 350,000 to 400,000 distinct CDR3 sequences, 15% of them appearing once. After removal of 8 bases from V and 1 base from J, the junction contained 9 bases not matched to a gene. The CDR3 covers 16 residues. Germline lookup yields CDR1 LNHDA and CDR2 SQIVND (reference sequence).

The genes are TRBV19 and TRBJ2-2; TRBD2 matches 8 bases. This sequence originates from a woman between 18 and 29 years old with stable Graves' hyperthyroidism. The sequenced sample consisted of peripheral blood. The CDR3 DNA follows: TGTGCCAGTGCTTATAGCGGGACCCTGAACACCGGGGAGCTGTTTTTT. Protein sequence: CASAYSGTLNTGELFF.